The text below deals with one T cell receptor (beta chain). This clonotype was counted between two and nine times. This receptor's antigen is unknown. No much larger clone exists at a distance of one base, and base qualities are not known. The data belong to a study of identical twins (TCRdb year 2016). Some background on the complete study: TCR alpha and beta repertoires from monozygotic twins, unrelated adults of various ages and cord blood were deep-sequenced to test whether fetal clonotypes persist. To rule out contamination, the twin experiments were replicated at different times with different library preparation protocols. Study-level results and caveats: A weaker excess of twin sharing was found in beta out-of-frame sequences because the signal-to-noise ratio was lowered by fewer shared sequences. Fewer insertions were carried by abundant cord blood beta clonotypes; a weaker similar trend was observed in young adult naive repertoires, while no such trend was observed in memory repertoires. Invariant T cells such as MAIT and iNKT could partly confound zero-insertion analyses, although diverse VJ usage argued against such confounding for most clonotypes. In monozygotic twins, recombination models systematically underestimated out-of-frame TCR alpha sharing, but the models matched the sharing seen between unrelated individuals. Conclusions relied on cross-sectional statistical analysis, since the same donors could not be followed over many years. Compared with coincidental sharing between unrelated individuals, out-of-frame TCR alpha sequences shared between twins had an excess of sequences with low generation probability.

Via the germline V gene, CDR1 is SNHLY and CDR2 FYNNEI. V is pruned by 4 bases and J by 4 bases, leaving 3 bases of the junction without a gene match. The CDR3 holds 14 amino acids from the cysteine to the phenylalanine. Just CDR3 DNA is preserved here, 42 bases in frame from base 1. All donors were healthy Caucasians. Three pairs of female monozygotic twins, all aged roughly 18 to 29 years, were included in the twin cohort. Positive isolation kits from Invitrogen were used to isolate CD4+ and CD8+ T cell populations. Library preparation was by 5' RACE. Sequenced using an Illumina HiSeq 2000. A universal primer binding site was introduced by template switching, and a unique molecular identifier was present in the final cDNA, enabling accurate counting of TCR cDNA molecules. Specific primers in the conserved constant-segment region were used to synthesize first-strand cDNA for TCR alpha and beta chains. To control for contamination, each cDNA library was double barcoded with a SMART-Mk sample barcode plus Illumina barcodes. TruSeq adapter sequences, together with Illumina sample barcodes, were added in two successive PCR steps. The TCR alpha and beta cDNA libraries were sequenced on the Illumina HiSeq platform using custom primers. The source study handled its data this way. MiGEC processed the raw reads to extract unique molecular identifiers, while MiXCR was used to determine the CDR3 positions. For each individual, recombination models were inferred using an EM algorithm with the repgenHMM and IGoR tools. The tcR package in R was used for shared clonotype analysis, with sharing normalized by the product of cloneset sizes. To study raw recombination free of thymic and clonal selection effects, out-of-frame nonproductive sequences were analyzed. The public reads were run again by TCRdb, first through fastp at Q25 and then through MiXCR, and only productive beta chains were kept. When rows share a CDR3 protein, they turn into one entry using the most common DNA and genes. TCRdb, not the authors, supplied the V and J calls. Across this sample there are 400,000 to 550,000 distinct CDR3 sequences, with 20% to 25% seen only once. The leading ten clones occupy 2.9% of the sample.

These data also formed part of another study, on T cells expressing NK-cell markers. As described in the second report: About 8 donors provided sorted CD3+CD56+NKG2C+, CD3+CD56+NKG2C- and CD3+CD56-NKG2C+ T-cell subsets, whose TCR beta-chain repertoires were profiled. Most of the eight sequenced donors were HCMV-seropositive and one was HCMV-seronegative. To restrict sorting to alphabetaTCR-expressing T cells, an anti-gammadeltaTCR antibody was added in several experiments. For about 6 donors, the dominant CD3+CD56+NKG2C+ clonotypes were among the top 10 CD8+ clonotypes and accounted for roughly 1.0-7.5% of CD8+ T cells. Those dominant clonotypes were again the most abundant among CD3+CD56-NKG2C+ cells in several donors, at about 28.3-65%. Whether the expanded NKG2C-expressing T cell clones were specific for HCMV antigens remained unclear. All eight donors whose samples were sequenced were randomly selected healthy volunteers, three of them men and five women. A commercial ELISA kit detecting HCMV-specific IgG in serum was used to determine HCMV serostatus. MIGEC was used to demultiplex reads and group the reads by UMI, and MiTCR was used to assemble and quantify clonotypes. To exclude erroneous sequences, any TCR cDNA sequence not supported by at least two reads was discarded. The tcR package was used for downstream repertoire analysis, with clonotypes matched between fractions based on CDR3 nucleotide sequence plus V segment. Antigen specificity was annotated against VDJdb with VDJmatch, allowing one amino acid substitution in CDR3.

The sequence came from a woman aged 18-29 years in good health. The rearranged chain carries TRBV2 and TRBJ2-5; 10 bases in between match TRBD2. Sequencing input: CD4+ T cells sorted from blood. Here the CDR3 is given as CASSVSGRTETQYF. The nucleotide sequence reads TGTGCCAGCAGTGTTAGCGGGAGGACAGAGACCCAGTACTTC.